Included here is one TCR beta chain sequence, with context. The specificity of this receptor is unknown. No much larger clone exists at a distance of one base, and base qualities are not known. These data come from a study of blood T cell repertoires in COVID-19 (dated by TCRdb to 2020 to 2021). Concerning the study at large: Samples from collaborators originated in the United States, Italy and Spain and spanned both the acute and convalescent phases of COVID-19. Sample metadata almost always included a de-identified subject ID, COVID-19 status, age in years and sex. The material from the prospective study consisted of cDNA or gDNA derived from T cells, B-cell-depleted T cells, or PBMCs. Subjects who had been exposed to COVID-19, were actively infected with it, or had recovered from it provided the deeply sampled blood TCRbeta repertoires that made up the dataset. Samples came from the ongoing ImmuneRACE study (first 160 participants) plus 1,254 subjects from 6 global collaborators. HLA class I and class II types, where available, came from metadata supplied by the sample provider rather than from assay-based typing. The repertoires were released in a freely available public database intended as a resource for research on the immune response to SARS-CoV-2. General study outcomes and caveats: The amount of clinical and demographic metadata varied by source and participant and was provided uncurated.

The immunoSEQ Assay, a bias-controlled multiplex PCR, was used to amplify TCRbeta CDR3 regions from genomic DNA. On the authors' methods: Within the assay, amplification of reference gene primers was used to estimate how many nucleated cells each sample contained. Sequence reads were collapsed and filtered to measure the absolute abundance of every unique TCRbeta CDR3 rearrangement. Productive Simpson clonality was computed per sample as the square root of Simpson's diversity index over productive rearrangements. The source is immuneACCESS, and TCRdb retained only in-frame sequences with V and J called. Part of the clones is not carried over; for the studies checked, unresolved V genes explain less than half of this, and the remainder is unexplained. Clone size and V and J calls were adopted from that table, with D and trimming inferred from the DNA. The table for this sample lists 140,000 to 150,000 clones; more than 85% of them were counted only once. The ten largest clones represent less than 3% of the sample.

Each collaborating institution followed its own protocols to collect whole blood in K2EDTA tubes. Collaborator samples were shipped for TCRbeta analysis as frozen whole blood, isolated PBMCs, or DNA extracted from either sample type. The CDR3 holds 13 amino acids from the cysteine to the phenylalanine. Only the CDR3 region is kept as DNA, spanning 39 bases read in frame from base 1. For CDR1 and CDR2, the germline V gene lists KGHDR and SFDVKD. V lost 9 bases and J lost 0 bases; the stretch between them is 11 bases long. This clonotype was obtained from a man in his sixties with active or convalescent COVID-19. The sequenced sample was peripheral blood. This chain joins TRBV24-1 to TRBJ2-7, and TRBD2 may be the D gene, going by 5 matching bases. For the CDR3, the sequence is CATSGAGSYEQYF. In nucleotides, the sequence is TGTGCCACCTCGGGCGCGGGCTCCTACGAGCAGTACTTC.